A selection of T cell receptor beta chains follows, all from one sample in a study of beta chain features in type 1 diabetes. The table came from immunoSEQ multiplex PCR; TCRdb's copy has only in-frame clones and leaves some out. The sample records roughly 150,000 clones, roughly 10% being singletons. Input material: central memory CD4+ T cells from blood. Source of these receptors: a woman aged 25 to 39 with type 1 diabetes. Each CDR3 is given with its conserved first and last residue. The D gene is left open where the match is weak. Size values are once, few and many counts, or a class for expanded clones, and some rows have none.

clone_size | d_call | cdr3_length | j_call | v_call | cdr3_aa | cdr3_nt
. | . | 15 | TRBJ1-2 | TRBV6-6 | CASRTASPGEVGYTF | TGTGCCAGCAGGACGGCATCTCCAGGGGAAGTAGGCTACACCTTC
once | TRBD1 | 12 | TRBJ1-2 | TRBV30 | CAWSLPDREEAF | TGTGCCTGGAGTCTCCCCGACAGGGAAGAAGCCTTC
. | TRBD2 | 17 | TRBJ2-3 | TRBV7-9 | CASSLGDGLAGADTQYF | TGTGCCAGCAGCTTAGGTGACGGACTAGCGGGAGCAGATACGCAGTATTTT
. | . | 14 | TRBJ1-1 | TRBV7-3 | CASSLTGGNTEAFF | TGTGCCAGCAGCTTAACGGGGGGTAACACTGAAGCTTTCTTT
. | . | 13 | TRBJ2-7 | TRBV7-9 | CASSRTGAYEQYF | TGTGCCAGCAGCCGGACGGGGGCCTACGAGCAGTACTTC
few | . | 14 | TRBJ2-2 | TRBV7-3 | CASSPGMNTGELFF | TGTGCCAGCAGCCCCGGGATGAACACCGGGGAGCTGTTTTTT
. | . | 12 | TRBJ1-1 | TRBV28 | CASSLQAPEAFF | TGTGCCAGCAGTCTTCAGGCCCCTGAAGCTTTCTTT
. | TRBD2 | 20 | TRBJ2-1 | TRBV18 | CASSRTTRWTSGGSYNEQFF | TGTGCCAGCTCACGTACGACCCGGTGGACTAGCGGAGGCAGCTACAATGAGCAGTTCTTC
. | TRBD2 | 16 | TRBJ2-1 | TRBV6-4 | CASSEFGLAGANEQFF | TGTGCCAGCAGTGAGTTTGGTCTAGCGGGAGCGAATGAGCAGTTCTTC
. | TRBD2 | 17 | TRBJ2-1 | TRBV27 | CASSFELDGGRAAMWFF | TGTGCCAGCAGTTTTGAACTTGACGGCGGGAGGGCCGCAATGTGGTTCTTC
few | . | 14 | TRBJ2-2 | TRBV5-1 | CASSQTVNTGELFF | TGCGCCAGCAGCCAGACAGTGAACACCGGGGAGCTGTTTTTT
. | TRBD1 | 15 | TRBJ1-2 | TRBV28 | CASSLGQVQTYGYTF | TGTGCCAGCAGTCTCGGACAGGTCCAAACCTATGGCTACACCTTC
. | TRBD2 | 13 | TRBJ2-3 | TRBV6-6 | CASANVAGDTQYF | TGTGCCAGCGCCAACGTAGCGGGAGATACGCAGTATTTT
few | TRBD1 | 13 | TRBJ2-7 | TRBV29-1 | CSVEAQGFYEQYF | TGCAGCGTTGAGGCACAGGGGTTCTACGAGCAGTACTTC
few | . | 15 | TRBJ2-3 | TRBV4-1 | CASSQDERSTDTQYF | TGCGCCAGCAGCCAAGATGAACGGAGCACAGATACGCAGTATTTT
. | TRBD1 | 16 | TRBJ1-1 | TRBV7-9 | CASSLGGQASNTEAFF | TGTGCCAGCAGCTTAGGGGGACAGGCCTCGAACACTGAAGCTTTCTTT
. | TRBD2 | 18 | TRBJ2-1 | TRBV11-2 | CASSLELAGGAMRNEQFF | TGTGCCAGCAGCTTAGAACTAGCGGGGGGGGCGATGAGGAATGAGCAGTTCTTC
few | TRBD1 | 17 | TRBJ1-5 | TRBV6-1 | CASSDQPGQNSNQPQHF | TGTGCCAGCAGTGACCAGCCGGGACAGAATAGCAATCAGCCCCAGCATTTT
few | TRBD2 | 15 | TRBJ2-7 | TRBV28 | CASSRGLAGVHEQYF | TGTGCCAGCAGCCGTGGACTAGCGGGAGTCCACGAGCAGTACTTC
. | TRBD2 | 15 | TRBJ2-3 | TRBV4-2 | CASSPAGVGTDTQYF | TGTGCCAGCAGCCCAGCGGGAGTTGGGACAGATACGCAGTATTTT
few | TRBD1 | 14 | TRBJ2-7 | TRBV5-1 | CASIPGTGNYEQYF | TGCGCCAGCATCCCCGGGACAGGCAACTACGAGCAGTACTTC
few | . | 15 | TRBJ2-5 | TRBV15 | CATSRDNGGEETQYF | TGTGCCACCAGCAGAGATAACGGCGGAGAGGAGACCCAGTACTTC
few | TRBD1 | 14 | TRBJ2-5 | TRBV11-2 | CASSYRTGQETQYF | TGTGCCAGCAGCTACCGGACAGGCCAAGAGACCCAGTACTTC
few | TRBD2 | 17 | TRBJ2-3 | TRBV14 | CASSQDATSGYTDTQYF | TGTGCCAGCAGCCAAGATGCTACTAGCGGCTACACAGATACGCAGTATTTT
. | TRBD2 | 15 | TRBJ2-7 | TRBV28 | CASSSAGLARYEQYF | TGTGCCAGCAGTTCCGCCGGACTAGCGAGGTACGAGCAGTACTTC
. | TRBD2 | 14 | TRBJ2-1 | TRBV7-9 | CASSEGLAGEGQFF | TGTGCCAGCAGCGAGGGACTAGCGGGAGAGGGGCAGTTCTTC
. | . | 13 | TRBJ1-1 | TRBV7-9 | CASSQTAGTEAFF | TGTGCCAGCAGCCAAACAGCGGGAACTGAAGCTTTCTTT
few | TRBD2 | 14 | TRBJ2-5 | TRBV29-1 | CSASGTSGQETQYF | TGCAGCGCGTCCGGGACTAGCGGGCAAGAGACCCAGTACTTC
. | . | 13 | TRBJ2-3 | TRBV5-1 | CASSQGFTDTQYF | TGCGCCAGCAGCCAGGGTTTCACAGATACGCAGTATTTT
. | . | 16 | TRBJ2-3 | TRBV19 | CASTAPRGSSTDTQYF | TGTGCCAGTACCGCCCCTCGGGGATCTAGCACAGATACGCAGTATTTT
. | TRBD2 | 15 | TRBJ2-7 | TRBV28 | CASSQVTSGTYEQYF | TGTGCCAGCAGCCAGGTGACTAGCGGAACCTACGAGCAGTACTTC
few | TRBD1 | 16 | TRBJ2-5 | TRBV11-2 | CASSLGGDRGRETQYF | TGTGCCAGCAGCTTAGGGGGCGACAGGGGGCGAGAGACCCAGTACTTC
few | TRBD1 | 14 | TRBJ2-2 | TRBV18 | CASSPGTGRGELFF | TGTGCCAGCTCGCCCGGGACAGGGCGAGGGGAGCTGTTTTTT
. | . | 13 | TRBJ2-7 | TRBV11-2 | CASSELRSVAGGF | TGTGCCAGCAGCGAGCTTAGATCTGTTGCTGGCGGCTTC
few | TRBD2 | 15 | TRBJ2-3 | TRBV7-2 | CASRGLAGETDTQYF | TGTGCCAGCAGGGGACTAGCGGGTGAGACAGATACGCAGTATTTT
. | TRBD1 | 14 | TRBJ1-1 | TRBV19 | CASSTQTGSTEAFF | TGTGCCAGTAGTACCCAGACAGGGAGCACTGAAGCTTTCTTT
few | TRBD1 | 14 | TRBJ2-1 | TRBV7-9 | CATTHDRGWVEQFF | TGTGCCACCACCCATGACAGGGGTTGGGTTGAGCAGTTCTTC
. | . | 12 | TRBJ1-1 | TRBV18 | CASSQGRTEAFF | TGTGCCAGCTCCCAGGGTAGAACTGAAGCTTTCTTT
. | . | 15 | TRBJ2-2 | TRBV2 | CASSLGLSPTGELFF | TGTGCCAGCAGTCTTGGACTCTCCCCCACCGGGGAGCTGTTTTTT
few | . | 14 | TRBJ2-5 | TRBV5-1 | CASSLAPGGETQYF | TGCGCCAGCAGCTTGGCCCCAGGTGGGGAGACCCAGTACTTC
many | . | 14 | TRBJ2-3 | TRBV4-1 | CASSQDHTTDTQYF | TGCGCCAGCAGCCAAGATCACACCACAGATACGCAGTATTTT
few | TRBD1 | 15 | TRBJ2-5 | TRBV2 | CASSVGQVVQETQYF | TGTGCCAGCAGTGTAGGACAGGTTGTACAAGAGACCCAGTACTTC
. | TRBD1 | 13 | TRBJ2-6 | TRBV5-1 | CASSNRGSNVLTF | TGCGCCAGCAGCAACAGGGGTTCCAACGTCCTGACTTTC
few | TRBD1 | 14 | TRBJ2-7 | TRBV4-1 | CASSQAGQGREQYF | TGCGCCAGCAGCCAGGCAGGACAGGGTCGCGAGCAGTACTTC
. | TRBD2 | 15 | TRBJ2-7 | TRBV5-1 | CASRERTSGSVEQYF | TGCGCCAGCAGGGAAAGGACTAGCGGGAGTGTCGAGCAGTACTTC
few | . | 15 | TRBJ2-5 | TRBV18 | CASSPLSGPQETQYF | TGTGCCAGCTCACCTTTAAGCGGACCACAAGAGACCCAGTACTTC
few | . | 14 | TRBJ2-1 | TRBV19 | CASTDRPLVDEQFF | TGTGCCAGCACCGACAGACCGCTTGTAGATGAGCAGTTCTTC
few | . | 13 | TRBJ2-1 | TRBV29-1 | CSVVASYFSEQFF | TGCAGCGTTGTCGCTAGCTACTTTAGTGAGCAGTTCTTC
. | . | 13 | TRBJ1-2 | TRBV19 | CASSIEAQTDYTF | TGTGCCAGTAGTATAGAAGCGCAGACCGATTACACCTTC
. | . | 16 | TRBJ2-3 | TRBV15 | CATSSERGTGTDTQYF | TGTGCCACCAGCAGTGAACGGGGGACGGGCACAGATACGCAGTATTTT
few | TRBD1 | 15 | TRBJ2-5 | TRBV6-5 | CASSYQTGLGETQYF | TGTGCCAGCAGTTACCAGACAGGGTTAGGAGAGACCCAGTACTTC
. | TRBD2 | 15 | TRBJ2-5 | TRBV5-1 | CASSLKLAGEETQYF | TGCGCCAGCAGCTTGAAGCTAGCGGGAGAAGAGACCCAGTACTTC
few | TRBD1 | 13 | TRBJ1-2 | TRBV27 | CASADRVYYGYTF | TGTGCCAGCGCAGACAGGGTTTACTATGGCTACACCTTC
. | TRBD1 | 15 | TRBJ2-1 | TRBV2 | CASTPEGTGSNEQFF | TGTGCCAGCACCCCGGAAGGGACAGGGTCCAATGAGCAGTTCTTC
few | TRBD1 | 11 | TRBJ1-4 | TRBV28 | CASSLQGGLFF | TGTGCCAGCAGCTTACAGGGGGGACTGTTTTTT
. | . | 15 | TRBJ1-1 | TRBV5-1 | CASSLAAATNTEAFF | TGCGCCAGCAGCTTGGCCGCCGCTACCAACACTGAAGCTTTCTTT
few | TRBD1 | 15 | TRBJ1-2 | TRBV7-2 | CASSNRQGLIHGYTF | TGTGCCAGCAGCAACCGACAGGGGCTGATCCATGGCTACACCTTC